A single sample gave rise to the 24 T cell receptor beta chains below, sequenced in a study of identical twins. Using its own MiXCR run on the 5' RACE reads, TCRdb lists one record per CDR3 protein. The sample consists of a few hundred thousand distinct CDR3 sequences, just under 10% of them appearing once. These data were also filed under a second study, of yellow fever vaccine responses in identical twins.

Sequenced input: PBMCs. The receptors were gathered from a woman aged 18-29 years in good health.

The gene calls are TRBV10-3 and TRBJ2-7, with D uncertain. The CDR3 totals 13 residues. Trimming shortened V by 6 bases and J by 5 bases, and 14 bases separated the two germline ends. Per the germline V gene, CDR1 is ENHRY and CDR2 is SYGVKD. CDR3 sequence reads: CAISTPTINEQYF. Here the CDR3 DNA reads TGTGCCATCAGCACGCCGACAATCAACGAGCAGTACTTC.

This clonotype showed up just a few times. J is TRBJ1-5 and V is TRBV5-5; D possibly corresponds to TRBD1 (5 bases). Trimming took off 4 bases at V and 3 bases at J, with 14 bases between the two ends. Germline CDR1 and CDR2: SGHKS and YYEKEE (reference sequence). This CDR3 region has 15 residues. The CDR3 spells CASSPRGLDNQPQHF. The CDR3 DNA is TGTGCCAGCAGCCCCCGGGGGTTGGACAATCAGCCCCAGCATTTT.

The chain employs TRBV4-1 and TRBJ2-5; TRBD2 agrees at 12 bases. Losses at the gene ends were 2 bases for V and 7 bases for J; bases not matched to a gene: 2. CDR1 MGHRA and CDR2 YSYEKL come from the germline V gene. CDR3 size: 14 residues. As DNA, the CDR3 is TGCGCCAGCAGCCAACCTAGCGGGGGGGGGACCCAGTACTTC. Its translation: CASSQPSGGGTQYF.

At least ten counts were recorded for this clonotype. The rearrangement joins TRBV29-1 to TRBJ2-1, with D possibly called TRBD1 or TRBD2 (5 bases each). This CDR3 contains 13 residues. The ends were cut back, 0 bases at V and 8 bases at J, with 11 bases in the middle. From germline, CDR1 is SQVTM and CDR2 ANQGSEA. CDR3 nucleotides: TGCAGCGTTGAAGATGAGGGGTGGCATGAGCAGTTCTTC. It yields the protein CSVEDEGWHEQFF.

This clonotype was seen at least ten times. The chain joins TRBV28 to TRBJ2-1; either TRBD1 or TRBD2 may supply D (5 bases each). Trimming took off 10 bases at V and 4 bases at J, with 14 bases between the two ends. This CDR3 is 13 amino acids long. CDR1 and CDR2 (germline): MDHEN, SYDVKM. The CDR3 sequence is CATTGQNYNEQFF. The CDR3 nucleotides are TGTGCCACTACGGGGCAAAATTACAATGAGCAGTTCTTC.

This clonotype was counted many times. The rearrangement joins TRBV6-4 to TRBJ2-1, with D possibly being TRBD1 (6 bases). CDR1 is MRHNA, CDR2 SNTAGT, per germline. CDR3 length equals 14 residues. With 2 bases removed from V and 6 bases from J, the gap between germline ends came to 11 bases. The CDR3 nucleotides are TGTGCCAGCAGTGACACGGACAGTGTCAATGAGCAGTTCTTC. This gives the protein CASSDTDSVNEQFF.

This clonotype has just a few counts. This chain connects TRBV4-2 to TRBJ1-2; the D is unclear. The V end was cut by 1 base, the J end by 5 bases, with 8 bases between. From germline, CDR1 is LGHNA and CDR2 YNFKEQ. The length of the CDR3 is 13 residues. Here the CDR3 DNA reads TGTGCCAGCAGCCAAGGGAGTCCATATGGCTACACCTTC. Amino acids: CASSQGSPYGYTF.

This clonotype has just a few counts. The chain is built from TRBV6-1 and TRBJ1-2; 9 bases fit TRBD1. Germline loops: CDR1 MNHNS, CDR2 SASEGT. This CDR3 is 14 amino acids long. V was clipped by 2 bases and J by 9 bases; unmatched bases: 7. The CDR3 is CASSEILGQGSYTF. DNA of the CDR3: TGTGCCAGCAGTGAAATCCTGGGACAGGGCAGCTACACCTTC.

The genes are TRBV4-3 and TRBJ2-7; 11 bases line up with TRBD2. The junction had 2 bases not matched to a gene; V was cut back by 1 base and J by 3 bases. This CDR3 spans 15 amino acids. Germline CDR1 LGHNA, CDR2 YSLEER. The DNA of the CDR3 is TGCGCCAGCAGCCAAGGAGGACTAGCGGGCTACGAGCAGTACTTC. Residues: CASSQGGLAGYEQYF.

Regarding this clonotype: The conserved closing phenylalanine or tryptophan is absent in this CDR3, likely reflecting a read error. No DNA is shown, since the ends of the CDR3 on it are uncertain; the CDR3 is the one TCRdb lists. This sequence joins TRBV6-2 or TRBV6-3 and TRBJ2-3; no DNA check was done on the table's D call, TRBD1. The CDR3 extends over 10 residues, inclusive of both ends. CDR1 is MNHEY, CDR2 SVGEGT, per germline. The CDR3 loop is CASSYGTDWL.

This clonotype turned up a few times. The V and J genes are TRBV5-1 and TRBJ2-5; 9 bases are a match to TRBD2. This CDR3 spans 17 amino acids. Germline CDR1 is SGHRS and CDR2 is YFSETQ. V dropped 2 bases and J dropped 4; count of bases not matched to a gene: 12. As DNA, the CDR3 is TGCGCCAGCAGCTTCACCCCCGGGCGGGGGGGCACAGAGACCCAGTACTTC. It encodes CASSFTPGRGGTETQYF. Full variable domain (rest looked up from reference TRBV5-1 and TRBJ2-5): KAGVTQTPRYLIKTRGQQVTLSCSPISGHRSVSWYQQTPGQGLQFLFEYFSETQRNKGNFPGRFSGRQFSNSRSEMNVSTLELGDSALYLCASSFTPGRGGTETQYFGPGTRLLVL.

The chain has TRBV4-2 and TRBJ2-1; D is unclear. Germline V gene lookup returns CDR1 LGHNA and CDR2 YNFKEQ. Trimming took off 0 bases at V and 7 bases at J, with 16 bases between the two ends. The CDR3 sequence is 16 residues long. The CDR3 nucleotides are TGTGCCAGCAGCCAAGACCCGCTTCCCAATATGAATGAGCAGTTCTTC. Translation: CASSQDPLPNMNEQFF.

The chain uses TRBV7-8 and TRBJ2-3; possibly TRBD2 for D (5 bases). Per the germline V gene, CDR1 is SGHVS and CDR2 is FQNEAQ. V gave up 5 bases and J gave up 2 bases, with 11 bases separating them. The CDR3 contains 14 residues. CDR3 protein: CASSPPGFTDTQYF. CDR3 bases: TGTGCCAGCAGCCCCCCGGGGTTCACAGATACGCAGTATTTT.

This clonotype was counted between two and nine times. The chain has TRBV6-5 and TRBJ2-2; no clear D gene. Germline V gene sequence: CDR1 MNHEY, CDR2 SVGAGI. V was cut by 2 bases and J by 1 base, with 8 bases left in between. CDR3 length: 15 amino acids. CDR3 nucleotides: TGTGCCAGCAGTTACCGCGACTTGAACACCGGGGAGCTGTTTTTT. It yields the protein CASSYRDLNTGELFF.

V is TRBV2 and J is TRBJ2-7; TRBD1 aligns across 7 bases. The CDR3 has 14 amino acids. Germline V gives CDR1 SNHLY, CDR2 FYNNEI. With 1 base clipped from V and 3 bases from J, the junction kept 3 bases outside the gene matches. The CDR3 DNA reads TGTGCCAGCAGTGAAGAGGGGGCGGGCTACGAGCAGTACTTC. Translation: CASSEEGAGYEQYF.

The table lists this clonotype with many counts. The chain is built from TRBV4-3 and TRBJ2-1; D possibly corresponds to TRBD2 (6 bases). The germline gives CDR1 LGHNA, CDR2 YSLEER. V was trimmed by 3 bases and J by 2 bases, leaving 8 bases between them. The CDR3 length is 14 residues. For the CDR3, the DNA is TGCGCCAGCAGCCAGACTAGGGCCTACAATGAGCAGTTCTTC. Protein sequence: CASSQTRAYNEQFF.

This clonotype was detected a few times. The rearrangement joins TRBV6-1 to TRBJ2-2; D might be TRBD1 (7 bases). Per the germline V gene, CDR1 is MNHNS and CDR2 is SASEGT. CDR3 size: 16 residues. The ends were cut back, 5 bases at V and 7 bases at J, with 20 bases in the middle. The CDR3 coding sequence is TGTGCCAGCAGTCGAAGACAGGGAGGAAAAAACGGGGAGCTGTTTTTT. It encodes CASSRRQGGKNGELFF.

V gene TRBV4-3 combines with J gene TRBJ1-2, with D possibly TRBD1 on 6 matching bases. Germline values: CDR1 LGHNA, CDR2 YSLEER. The CDR3 covers 15 residues. V shed 0 bases and J shed 8 bases, with 16 bases lying between them. The CDR3 sequence is CASSQDLEGVNGYTF. CDR3 nucleotides: TGCGCCAGCAGCCAAGATTTGGAGGGGGTAAACGGCTACACCTTC.

Notes on this clonotype: The junction and the germline gene differ at one end; a read error may be behind it. V gene TRBV2 combines with J gene TRBJ2-3, with 8 bases lining up with TRBD2. Per the germline V gene, CDR1 is SNHLY and CDR2 is FYNNEI. The CDR3 is made up of 16 amino acids. This chain's CDR3 is CASSDPDTPAGDAQYF. The CDR3 coding sequence is TGTGCCAGCAGTGACCCCGACACTCCAGCGGGAGATGCGCAGTATTTT.

In its sample, this clonotype was seen a few times. The chain carries TRBV29-1 and TRBJ2-1; the D gene could be TRBD1 or TRBD2 (5 bases each). The CDR3 has 13 residues. V was shortened by 6 bases and J by 4 bases, with 13 bases between the two germline ends. Per the germline V gene, CDR1 is SQVTM and CDR2 is ANQGSEA. In DNA, the CDR3 is TGCAGCGTCCCTGGGGACGGATACAATGAGCAGTTCTTC. It encodes CSVPGDGYNEQFF.

This clonotype has ten or more counts. This chain links TRBV5-1 with TRBJ2-3, with TRBD2 identical over 7 bases. V shed 4 bases and J 2 bases; nucleotides not matched to a gene: 7. Germline lookup yields CDR1 SGHRS and CDR2 YFSETQ. CDR3 length: 15 residues. The CDR3 DNA reads TGCGCCAGCAGCGTGCCGAGCGGGATCACAGATACGCAGTATTTT. It specifies CASSVPSGITDTQYF.

J is TRBJ2-7 and V is TRBV20-1; 9 bases are a match to TRBD1. This CDR3 spans 15 amino acids. Germline V gene data show CDR1 as DFQATT and CDR2 as SNEGSKA (reference sequence). V shed 0 bases, J shed 3 bases, and the junction held 6 bases outside the gene matches. CDR3 coding DNA: TGCAGTGCTAGAGACCGGGACAGGGACCTCTACGAGCAGTACTTC. It is translated as CSARDRDRDLYEQYF.

This clonotype was detected ten times or more. The CDR3 protein is CASSWGSGSRNEQFF. CDR3 bases: TGTGCCAGCAGCTGGGGTAGCGGGAGTCGGAATGAGCAGTTCTTC. The chain links TRBV7-9 to TRBJ2-1; 9 bases map to TRBD2. The CDR3 spans 15 residues. V lost 4 bases to trimming and J lost 7 bases; unmatched junction nucleotides: 8. Per the germline V gene, CDR1 is SEHNR and CDR2 is FQNEAQ (reference sequence).

In its sample, this clonotype was seen many times. The chain employs TRBV10-3 and TRBJ2-5, with 7 bases lining up with TRBD2. The CDR3 runs to 14 residues. V lost 2 bases to trimming and J lost 2 bases; unmatched junction nucleotides: 2. Germline-derived CDR1 and CDR2 are ENHRY and SYGVKD. CDR3 in amino acids: CAISETSAQETQYF. DNA for the CDR3: TGTGCCATCAGTGAGACTAGCGCTCAAGAGACCCAGTACTTC.